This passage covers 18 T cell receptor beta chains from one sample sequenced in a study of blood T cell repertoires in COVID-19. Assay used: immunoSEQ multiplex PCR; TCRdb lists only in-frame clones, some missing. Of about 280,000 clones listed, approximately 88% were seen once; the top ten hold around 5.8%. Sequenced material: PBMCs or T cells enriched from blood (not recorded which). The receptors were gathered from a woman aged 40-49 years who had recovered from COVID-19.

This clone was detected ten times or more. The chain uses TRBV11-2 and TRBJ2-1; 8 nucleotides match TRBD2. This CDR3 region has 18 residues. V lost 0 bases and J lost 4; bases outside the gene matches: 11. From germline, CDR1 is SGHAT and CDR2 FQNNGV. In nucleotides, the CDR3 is TGTGCCAGCAGCTTAGATCAGTGGATGGCGGGAGGATACAATGAGCAGTTCTTC. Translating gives CASSLDQWMAGGYNEQFF.

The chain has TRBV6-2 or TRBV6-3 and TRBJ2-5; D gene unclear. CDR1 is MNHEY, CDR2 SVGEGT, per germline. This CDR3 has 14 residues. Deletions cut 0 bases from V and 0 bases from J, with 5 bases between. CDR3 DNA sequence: TGTGCCAGCAGTTACTCTAGCTACCAAGAGACCCAGTACTTC. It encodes CASSYSSYQETQYF.

CDR3 region: CASSETGIRNQPQHF. CDR3 coding DNA: TGTGCCAGCAGTGAGACAGGGATTCGCAATCAGCCCCAGCATTTT. The chain couples TRBV2 to TRBJ1-5, with 7 bases that match TRBD1. Germline V gene data show CDR1 as SNHLY and CDR2 as FYNNEI. With V trimmed by 3 bases and J by 2 bases, 4 bases remained unmatched. This CDR3 region has 15 residues.

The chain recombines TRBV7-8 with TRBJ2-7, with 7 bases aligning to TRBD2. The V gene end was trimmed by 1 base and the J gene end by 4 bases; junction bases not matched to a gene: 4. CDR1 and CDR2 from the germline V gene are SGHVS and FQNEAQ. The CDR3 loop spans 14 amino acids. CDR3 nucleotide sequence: TGTGCCAGCAGCTTAGGGACTAGGGTTTACGAGCAGTACTTC. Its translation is CASSLGTRVYEQYF.

The CDR3 DNA sequence: TGTGCCAGCAGTGAATCCATAACAGTAGACAATGAGCAGTTCTTC. It codes for CASSESITVDNEQFF. The chain carries TRBV25-1 and TRBJ2-1, with D hard to call. Germline V gene lookup returns CDR1 MGHDK and CDR2 SYGVNS. The CDR3 spans 15 residues. The ends were cut back, 1 base at V and 5 bases at J, with 12 bases in the middle.

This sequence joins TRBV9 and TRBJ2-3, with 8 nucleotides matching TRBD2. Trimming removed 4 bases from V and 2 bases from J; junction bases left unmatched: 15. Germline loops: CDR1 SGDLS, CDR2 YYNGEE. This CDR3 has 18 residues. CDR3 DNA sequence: TGTGCCAGCAGCACCAACCCCCGGGCGGGAGGCGACACAGATACGCAGTATTTT. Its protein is CASSTNPRAGGDTDTQYF.

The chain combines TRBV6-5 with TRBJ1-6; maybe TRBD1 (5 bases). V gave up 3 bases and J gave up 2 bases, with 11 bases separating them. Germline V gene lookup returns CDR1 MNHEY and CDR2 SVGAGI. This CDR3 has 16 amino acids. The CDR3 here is CASSYGAFTYNSPLHF. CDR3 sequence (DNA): TGTGCCAGCAGTTATGGGGCGTTTACCTATAATTCACCCCTCCACTTT.

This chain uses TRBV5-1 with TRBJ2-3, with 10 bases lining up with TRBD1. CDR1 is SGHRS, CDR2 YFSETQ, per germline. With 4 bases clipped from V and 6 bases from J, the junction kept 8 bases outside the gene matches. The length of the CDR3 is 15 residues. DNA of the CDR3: TGCGCCAGCAGCCCTGGGACAGGGGATATTGATACGCAGTATTTT. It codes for CASSPGTGDIDTQYF. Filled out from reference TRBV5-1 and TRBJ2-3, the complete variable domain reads KAGVTQTPRYLIKTRGQQVTLSCSPISGHRSVSWYQQTPGQGLQFLFEYFSETQRNKGNFPGRFSGRQFSNSRSEMNVSTLELGDSALYLCASSPGTGDIDTQYFGPGTRLTVL.

The CDR3 DNA reads TGCGCCAGCAGCCAACAGGGAGGTCCGAACACTGAAGCTTTCTTT. This encodes CASSQQGGPNTEAFF. V is TRBV4-1 and J is TRBJ1-1, with D perhaps TRBD1 (5 bases). Germline lookup yields CDR1 MGHRA and CDR2 YSYEKL. V was cut by 2 bases and J by 1 base, with 11 bases left in between. There are 15 residues in the CDR3.

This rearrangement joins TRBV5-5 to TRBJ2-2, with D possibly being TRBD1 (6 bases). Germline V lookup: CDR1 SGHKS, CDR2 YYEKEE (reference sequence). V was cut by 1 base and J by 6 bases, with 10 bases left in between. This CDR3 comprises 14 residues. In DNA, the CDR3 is TGTGCCAGCAGCTTGCAGGGGATGGCCGGGGAGCTGTTTTTT. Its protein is CASSLQGMAGELFF.

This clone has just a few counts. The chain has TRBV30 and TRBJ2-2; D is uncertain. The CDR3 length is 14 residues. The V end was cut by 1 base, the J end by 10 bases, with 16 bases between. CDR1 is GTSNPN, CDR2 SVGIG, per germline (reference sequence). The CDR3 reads CAWSGETRSEELFF. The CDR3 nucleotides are TGTGCCTGGAGTGGTGAGACAAGATCCGAGGAGCTGTTTTTT.

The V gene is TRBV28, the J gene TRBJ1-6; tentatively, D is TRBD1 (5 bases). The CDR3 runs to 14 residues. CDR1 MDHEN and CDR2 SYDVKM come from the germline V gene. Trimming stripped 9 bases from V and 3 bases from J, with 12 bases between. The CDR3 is CASKPGYYNSPLHF. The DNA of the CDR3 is TGTGCCAGTAAACCAGGGTACTATAATTCACCCCTCCACTTT.

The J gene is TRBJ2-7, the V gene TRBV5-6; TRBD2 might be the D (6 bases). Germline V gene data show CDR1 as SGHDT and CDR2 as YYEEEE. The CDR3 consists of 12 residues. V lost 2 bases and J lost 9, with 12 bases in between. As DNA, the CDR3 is TGTGCCAGCAGCTTAAGGGGACTGGCGCAGTACTTC. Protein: CASSLRGLAQYF.

Here the CDR3 DNA reads TGTGCCAGTAGTATAAGTGGGCTCTGGACCTACAATGAGCAGTTCTTC. It yields the protein CASSISGLWTYNEQFF. The rearrangement links TRBV19 to TRBJ2-1; D remains ambiguous. Trimming cost V 2 bases and J 2 bases, with 13 bases left between them. CDR1 and CDR2 from the germline V gene are LNHDA and SQIVND (reference sequence). CDR3 size: 16 residues.

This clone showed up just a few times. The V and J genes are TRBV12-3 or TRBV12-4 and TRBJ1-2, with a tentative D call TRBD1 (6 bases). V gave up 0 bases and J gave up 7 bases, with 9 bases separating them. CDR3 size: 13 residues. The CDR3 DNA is TGTGCCAGCAGTTTAGCGCCCAGGGGTGGCTACACCTTC. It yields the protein CASSLAPRGGYTF.

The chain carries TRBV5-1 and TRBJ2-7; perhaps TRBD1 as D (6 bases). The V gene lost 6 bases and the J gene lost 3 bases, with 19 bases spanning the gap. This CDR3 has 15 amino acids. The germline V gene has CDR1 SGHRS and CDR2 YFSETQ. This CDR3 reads CASKNRSDRFYEQYF. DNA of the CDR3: TGCGCCAGCAAAAACAGATCGGACAGATTCTACGAGCAGTACTTC.

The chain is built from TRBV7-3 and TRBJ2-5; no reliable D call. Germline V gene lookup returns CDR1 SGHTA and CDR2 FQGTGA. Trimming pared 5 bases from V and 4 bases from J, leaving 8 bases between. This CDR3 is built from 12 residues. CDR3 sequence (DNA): TGTGCCAGCAGCCAGGTGGGAGAGACCCAGTACTTC. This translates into CASSQVGETQYF.

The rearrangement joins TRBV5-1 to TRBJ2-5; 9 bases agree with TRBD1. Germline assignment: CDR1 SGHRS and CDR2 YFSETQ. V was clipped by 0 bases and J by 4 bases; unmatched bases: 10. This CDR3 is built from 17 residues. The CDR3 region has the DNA TGCGCCAGCAGCTTGGAGGGCCACCAGACAGGGGGAGAGACCCAGTACTTC. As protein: CASSLEGHQTGGETQYF.